One sample yielded the 12 T cell receptor beta chains listed below, sequenced in a study of cytomegalovirus exposure and HLA in healthy donors. PCR amplification relied on 60 Vbeta primers (plus 13 Jbeta primers). Sequenced by immunoSEQ multiplex PCR; TCRdb stores in-frame clones only, minus some. Among roughly 110,000 clones, about 64% were seen once, and the ten largest hold 2.8%. The sequenced material came from PBMCs. These TCRs come from a female donor in good health and CMV-seronegative.

The genes are TRBV27 and TRBJ2-5; possibly TRBD2 for D (5 bases). Matching the DNA end better, TRBJ2-7 makes the J call doubtful. The CDR3 consists of 11 residues. CDR1 MNHEY and CDR2 SMNVEV come from the germline V gene (reference sequence). As DNA, the CDR3 is TGTGCCAGCGGAGGACCCTACGAGCAGTACTTC. Translated: CASGGPYEQYF.

This chain connects TRBV28 to TRBJ1-1, with D hard to call. Looked up from germline, CDR1 is MDHEN and CDR2 is SYDVKM. Trimming pared 4 bases from V and 1 base from J, leaving 10 bases between. The CDR3 extends over 14 amino acids. CDR3 amino acids: CASSSGNRNTEAFF. Written as DNA, the CDR3 is TGTGCCAGCAGTTCGGGGAACCGGAACACTGAAGCTTTCTTT. Full variable domain (rest looked up from reference TRBV28 and TRBJ1-1): DVKVTQSSRYLVKRTGEKVFLECVQDMDHENMFWYRQDPGLGLRLIYFSYDVKMKEKGDIPEGYSVSREKKERFSLILESASTNQTSMYLCASSSGNRNTEAFFGQGTRLTVV.

This clone was detected once. The gene calls are TRBV6-1 and TRBJ2-2; 9 bases are shared with TRBD2. J was trimmed by 1 base and V by 5 bases; bases with no gene match: 2. Germline values: CDR1 MNHNS, CDR2 SASEGT. This CDR3 has 15 residues. As DNA, the CDR3 is TGTGCCAGCAGTTGGACTAGCGAGAACACCGGGGAGCTGTTTTTT. This gives the protein CASSWTSENTGELFF.

The chain joins TRBV6-5 to TRBJ2-1, with D perhaps TRBD2 (6 bases). The CDR3 length is 15 residues. Germline V CDR1 and CDR2: MNHEY, SVGAGI. V was trimmed by 2 bases and J by 2 bases, leaving 10 bases between them. In DNA form, the CDR3 reads TGTGCCAGCAGTTACGGGGGACTCCCCTACAATGAGCAGTTCTTC. It yields the protein CASSYGGLPYNEQFF.

The CDR3 sequence: CASSARTPPETQYF. DNA for the CDR3: TGTGCCAGCAGCGCAAGGACTCCCCCAGAGACCCAGTACTTC. This chain joins TRBV11-2 and TRBJ2-5, with D possibly being TRBD2 (5 bases). CDR1 and CDR2 from the germline V gene are SGHAT and FQNNGV. Trimming left V 5 bases short and J 4 bases short, with 14 bases between. This CDR3 comprises 14 residues.

This clone has more than one count but fewer than ten. The chain recombines TRBV27 with TRBJ2-3, with TRBD1 as a possible D gene (5 bases). Germline loops: CDR1 MNHEY, CDR2 SMNVEV (reference sequence). Trimming took 5 bases from V and 3 from J, leaving 18 bases between them. The CDR3 loop spans 16 amino acids. The CDR3, as DNA: TGTGCCAGCAGTCCGCGCCCGGCAGGGCATACAGATACGCAGTATTTT. It translates to CASSPRPAGHTDTQYF.

The chain is built from TRBV6-6 and TRBJ1-5; 10 bases agree with TRBD1. The junction had 7 bases not matched to a gene; V was cut back by 7 bases and J by 4 bases. CDR3 length: 15 amino acids. Germline-derived CDR1 and CDR2 are MNHNY and SVGAGI (reference sequence). Written as DNA, the CDR3 is TGTGCCAGCACCAAAGACAGGGGGCAAAATCAGCCCCAGCATTTT. It codes for CASTKDRGQNQPQHF.

The J gene is TRBJ2-1, the V gene TRBV5-4, with TRBD1 as a possible D gene (6 bases). The V gene lost 4 bases and the J gene lost 10 bases, with 21 bases spanning the gap. The CDR3 covers 15 residues. Germline V gives CDR1 SGHNT, CDR2 YYREEE (reference sequence). CDR3 sequence: CASSPPGRGRVEQFF. The CDR3 DNA is TGTGCCAGCAGCCCACCTGGCAGGGGAAGAGTCGAGCAGTTCTTC.

The gene calls are TRBV7-8 and TRBJ2-1, with 13 bases that match TRBD2. After removal of 5 bases from V and 7 bases from J, the junction contained 8 bases not matched to a gene. Germline-derived CDR1 and CDR2 are SGHVS and FQNEAQ. CDR3 length: 16 amino acids. The CDR3 region is CASSLRTSGSRNEQFF. The CDR3 bases are TGTGCCAGCAGCCTTAGGACTAGCGGGAGTCGGAATGAGCAGTTCTTC.

This chain connects TRBV19 to TRBJ2-7, with 7 bases matching TRBD1. The germline V gene has CDR1 LNHDA and CDR2 SQIVND (reference sequence). V shed 8 bases and J 3 bases; nucleotides not matched to a gene: 4. The CDR3 is made up of 12 amino acids. CDR3 region: CASGDSNYEQYF. The CDR3 region has the DNA TGTGCCAGTGGGGACAGCAACTACGAGCAGTACTTC.

This clone was counted a single time. The chain has TRBV27 and TRBJ2-7; 15 positions agree with TRBD2. The CDR3 sequence is 14 residues long. J gave up 6 bases and V 8 bases, and 5 bases lay outside the gene matches. Germline values: CDR1 MNHEY, CDR2 SMNVEV (reference sequence). CDR3 bases: TGTGCCAGCGCCTGGACTAGCGGGGGGGGCGAGCAGTACTTC. Translation gives CASAWTSGGGEQYF.

V usage is TRBV5-1 and J usage is TRBJ2-5; 12 bases line up with TRBD1. Unmatched junction bases numbered 9, after V lost 3 bases and J lost 0 bases. Germline V gene sequence: CDR1 SGHRS, CDR2 YFSETQ. The CDR3 is made up of 18 amino acids. CDR3 residues: CASSSAYRDRGHQETQYF. The CDR3 DNA reads TGCGCCAGCAGCTCCGCCTACCGGGACAGGGGGCACCAAGAGACCCAGTACTTC.